This TCR beta chain stems from a study of T cell responses to AZD1222 COVID-19 vaccine. Overall study results and limits: Seropositivity was recorded at baseline in only six AZD1222 recipients.

CDR1 and CDR2 from the germline V gene are SGDLS and YYNGEE. This CDR3 region has 17 residues. V was pared by 4 bases and J by 0 bases, with 8 bases of the junction left unmatched. A word on this clone: Its antigen remains unknown.

Sequenced by immunoSEQ multiplex PCR; TCRdb stores in-frame clones only, minus some. Here the sample spans 100,000 to 120,000 clones, around 89% being singletons. The rearrangement joins TRBV9 to TRBJ1-3; 9 bases are a match to TRBD1. This sequence originates from an adult in good health. The sequences come from peripheral blood, collected on day 0 of AZD1222 vaccination. Here the CDR3 DNA reads TGTGCCAGCAGCTTAGAAATGGACAGGGGCTCTGGAAACACCATATATTTT. It encodes CASSLEMDRGSGNTIYF.